This T cell receptor beta chain came from a study of a mutant IDH1 vaccine in newly diagnosed glioma. As for the study in general: Commencement of vaccination occurred 4-6 weeks following radiotherapy alone, or concurrently with temozolomide cycles. Treated patients were roughly 60% male, about 38% female, mean age approximately 40 years. Previous care, which was radiotherapy, temozolomide, or both, most often involved both.

Time point noted: week 23, last vaccination. A single vaccine dose contained 300 ug of mutant IDH1 20-mer peptide, and topical imiquimod was used with it. Astrocytomas found in donors were new, WHO grade 3 or 4, IDH1-mutant and ATRX-lost. Generated by immunoSEQ multiplex PCR, the TCRdb table keeps only in-frame clones and is missing some. The sample contains 70,000 to 95,000 clones, roughly 85% of which appear only once. CDR1 and CDR2 (germline): SGHTA, FQGNSA. Germline trimming cut 2 bases from V and 5 bases from J; bases unmatched to any gene: 4. CDR3 length equals 14 residues. This clone was seen only a few times. The antigen remains undetermined.

The source of this sequence is a woman between 45 and 65 years old with glioma. The specimen comprised PBMCs, sampled from a glioma patient whose treatment included an IDH1 peptide vaccine. The gene calls are TRBV7-2 and TRBJ2-5, with TRBD2 matching 8 bases. The CDR3 DNA reads as TGTGCCAGCAGCTTAAACGGGAGGGGGGAGACCCAGTACTTC. Its protein product is CASSLNGRGETQYF.